Listed below are T cell receptor beta chains from one sample, sequenced in a study of T cell repertoires in cytomegalovirus infection. In TCRdb, the reads were re-called with MiXCR into one record per CDR3 protein. The data hold almost 300,000 distinct CDR3 sequences, with about a tenth observed a single time. The sequenced material came from PBMCs. The receptors derive from a human donor in good health (CMV status not recorded). Some clones in this sample may be carry-over from other donors' samples. The CDR3 runs from the conserved cysteine through the conserved F or W. D genes are given only for firm matches. Some rows mark clone size as missing; the rest say once, few, many or name a class of expanded clone.

j_call	clone_size	v_call	d_call	cdr3_nt	cdr3_aa
TRBJ2-7	many	TRBV28	-	TGTGCCAGCCTCCAGGGGGGAAAGGGTTACGAGCAGTACTTC	CASLQGGKGYEQYF
TRBJ2-5	many	TRBV10-3	TRBD2	TGTGCCATCAGTGGGGACTACCAACTGAAGACCCAGTACTTC	CAISGDYQLKTQYF
TRBJ1-1	many	TRBV7-2	TRBD1	TGTGCCAGCAGAAGGGACAGAAACACTGAAGCTTTCTTT	CASRRDRNTEAFF
TRBJ1-1	many	TRBV7-9	-	TGTGCCAGCAGCTTAGGGCTAGGAGGCGAAAACACTGAAGCTTTCTTT	CASSLGLGGENTEAFF
TRBJ2-2	many	TRBV6-2/TRBV6-3	TRBD2	TGTGCCAGCAGGACCCCAGCGGGGGACGGGGAGCTGTTTTTT	CASRTPAGDGELFF
TRBJ2-1	-	TRBV29-1	TRBD2	TGCAGCGTGTGGACTAGCGGGGGGCCCTCCTACAATGAGCAGTTCTTC	CSVWTSGGPSYNEQFF
TRBJ2-1	many	TRBV6-4	TRBD2	TGTGCCAGCAGTGATCGAGCGGGGGGGACCTACAATGAGCAGTTCTTC	CASSDRAGGTYNEQFF
TRBJ1-2	few	TRBV29-1	TRBD1	TGCAGCGTTGAAGGTATTCCTGGGACAGGGGAAAACTATGGCTACACCTTC	CSVEGIPGTGENYGYTF
TRBJ1-5	many	TRBV12-3/TRBV12-4	-	TGTGCCAGCAGTGCGGAGGCTCAGCTTCCCCAGCATTTT	CASSAEAQLPQHF
TRBJ1-1	many	TRBV28	-	TGTGCCAGCAGTTTCTACATCAGTGAAGCTTTCTTT	CASSFYISEAFF
TRBJ2-1	many	TRBV7-2	TRBD2	TGTGCCAGCAGCTTCGGCGGGGGGAAGCAGTTCTTC	CASSFGGGKQFF
TRBJ1-4	many	TRBV7-9	-	TGTGCCAGCAGCTTAGGCCCTGAAGGGACTAATGAAAAACTGTTTTTT	CASSLGPEGTNEKLFF
TRBJ2-1	many	TRBV6-6	TRBD2	TGTGCCAGCAGTCTAGGAGCGGGGGGGCCCTACAATGAGCAGTTCTTC	CASSLGAGGPYNEQFF
TRBJ2-5	many	TRBV7-2	TRBD1	TGTGCCAGCAGCAAGGGACAGGTACCTCAAGAGACCCAGTACTTC	CASSKGQVPQETQYF
TRBJ2-5	many	TRBV28	TRBD1	TGTGCCAGCAGTTCTCCGGGACAGGGGTTTCAAGAGACCCAGTACTTC	CASSSPGQGFQETQYF
TRBJ2-2	many	TRBV12-3/TRBV12-4	TRBD1	TGTGCCAGCAGTTCGCCCACCGGGACAGGGATCACCGGGGAGCTGTTTTTT	CASSSPTGTGITGELFF
TRBJ1-4	few	TRBV29-1	TRBD1	TGCAGCGCCTCAGCCGGACAGGTTTATGAAAAACTGTTTTTT	CSASAGQVYEKLFF
TRBJ2-7	-	TRBV20-1	TRBD2	TGCAGTGGAAAGAGCGGGGGCGCCTGGGAGCAGTACTTC	CSGKSGGAWEQYF
TRBJ2-1	few	TRBV9	TRBD2	TGTGCCAGCAGCGTAGTAGGCGGGGGAGAGCAGTTCTTC	CASSVVGGGEQFF
TRBJ2-5	-	TRBV5-1	-	TGCGCCAGCAGCCGAACGGGGGTTCAAGAGACCCAGTACTTC	CASSRTGVQETQYF
TRBJ2-5	few	TRBV2	TRBD1	TGTGCCAGCACCCTTGTGCCGGACAGGGGACTCCAAGAGACCCAGTACTTC	CASTLVPDRGLQETQYF
TRBJ2-2	many	TRBV19	-	TGTGCCAGTAGTATACAAGATTGGGACACTGGATTTGGCACCGGGGAGCTGTTTTTT	CASSIQDWDTGFGTGELFF
TRBJ2-3	many	TRBV5-1	TRBD1	TGCGCCAGCAGCTTGGCCGGACAGGCGCAGTATTTT	CASSLAGQAQYF
TRBJ2-7	many	TRBV7-2	TRBD1	TGTGCCAGCAGCCTTTCAAGGGGGCGATACGAGCAGTACTTC	CASSLSRGRYEQYF
TRBJ2-7	many	TRBV7-9	TRBD1	TGTGCCAGCAGCGGGGACAGGGACTACGAGCAGTACTTC	CASSGDRDYEQYF
TRBJ2-7	many	TRBV20-1	-	TGCAGGGCGGGGATCGTCTGGGCGTACTTC	CRAGIVWAYF
TRBJ1-2	few	TRBV29-1	-	TGCAGCGTTGCCGGAGGGGATGGCTACACCTTC	CSVAGGDGYTF
TRBJ2-2	many	TRBV2	-	TGTGCCAGCAGTGAACAGGGAGGAACCGGGGAGCTGTTTTTT	CASSEQGGTGELFF
TRBJ1-2	many	TRBV7-8	-	TGTGCCAGCAGCTTAGAATTGGCAGGGTCTGTTGGTGGCTACACCTTC	CASSLELAGSVGGYTF
TRBJ1-2	many	TRBV7-9	-	TGTGCCAGCAGCCTCTCGTCGGTGGACTATGGCTACACCTTC	CASSLSSVDYGYTF
TRBJ2-1	-	TRBV7-6	TRBD2	TGTGCCAGCTGCTTCCTGGGGGGGAATGAGCAGTTCTTC	CASCFLGGNEQFF
TRBJ2-1	few	TRBV27	-	TGTGCCAGCAGTTCGGACAGAGAGCAGTTCTTC	CASSSDREQFF
TRBJ1-1	many	TRBV12-3/TRBV12-4	TRBD1	TGTGCCAGCAGGGTCCCGGGACAGGGCGAAGCTTTCTTT	CASRVPGQGEAFF
TRBJ1-6	-	TRBV6-1	-	TGTGCCAGCAGACCGGGGGCCAATTCACCCCTCCACTTT	CASRPGANSPLHF
TRBJ2-7	many	TRBV12-3/TRBV12-4	TRBD1	TGTGCCAGCAGCCGGACAGGTCCACTGACCTACGAGCAGTACTTC	CASSRTGPLTYEQYF
TRBJ2-6	many	TRBV29-1	-	TGCAGCGTTCTAGGTGCTGGGGCCAACGTCCTGACTTTC	CSVLGAGANVLTF
TRBJ2-2	few	TRBV6-2/TRBV6-3	-	TGTGCCAGCAGTTATATCGGACTGAACACCGGGGAGCTGTTTTTT	CASSYIGLNTGELFF
TRBJ2-2	few	TRBV29-1	TRBD2	TGCAGCGGGAGGCGGGGGTCGAACACCGGGGAGCTGTTTTTT	CSGRRGSNTGELFF
TRBJ1-4	few	TRBV20-1	-	TGCAGTGCTAGAGGGTTTGATGAAAAACTGTTTTTT	CSARGFDEKLFF
TRBJ2-5	-	TRBV20-1	-	TGCAGTGTACCACCGGGGGGCGGGGAGACCCAGTACTTC	CSVPPGGGETQYF
TRBJ1-1	many	TRBV19	-	TGTGCCAGTAAGCTTTACGGGGTCACTGAAGCTTTCTTT	CASKLYGVTEAFF
TRBJ2-1	many	TRBV20-1	TRBD1	TGCAGTGCTAGAGACCCAGGGACAGGCTCCTACAATGAGCAGTTCTTC	CSARDPGTGSYNEQFF
TRBJ2-7	-	TRBV5-4	TRBD1	TGTGCCAGCAGTTCCGGACAGGGTGACTACGAGCAGTACTTC	CASSSGQGDYEQYF
TRBJ1-1	few	TRBV7-9	-	TGTGCCAGCAGCTCGTCCGATATTATGAACACTGAAGCTTTCTTT	CASSSSDIMNTEAFF
TRBJ2-3	-	TRBV2	-	TGTGCCAGCAGCGCCGGGACTCCAGATACGCAGTATTTT	CASSAGTPDTQYF
TRBJ2-2	few	TRBV2	TRBD1	TGTGCCAGCAAACCAATCTGGACAGGGCGAACCGGGGAGCTGTTTTTT	CASKPIWTGRTGELFF
TRBJ1-5	many	TRBV5-5	-	TGTGCCAGCAGCTTGGTGGGTGATCATCAGCCCCAGCATTTT	CASSLVGDHQPQHF
TRBJ1-2	many	TRBV7-2	TRBD1	TGTGCCAGCAGCTCGGGGGGACAGGGTTATGGCTACACCTTC	CASSSGGQGYGYTF
TRBJ2-1	many	TRBV19	-	TGTGCCAGTAGTATACCCGGATCCCCCGTCGGTGAGCAGTTCTTC	CASSIPGSPVGEQFF
TRBJ2-5	-	TRBV20-1	TRBD2	TGCAGTGCTAGAGATTCACGGGCTAGCGGGGGCCCACAGGAGACCCAGTACTTC	CSARDSRASGGPQETQYF